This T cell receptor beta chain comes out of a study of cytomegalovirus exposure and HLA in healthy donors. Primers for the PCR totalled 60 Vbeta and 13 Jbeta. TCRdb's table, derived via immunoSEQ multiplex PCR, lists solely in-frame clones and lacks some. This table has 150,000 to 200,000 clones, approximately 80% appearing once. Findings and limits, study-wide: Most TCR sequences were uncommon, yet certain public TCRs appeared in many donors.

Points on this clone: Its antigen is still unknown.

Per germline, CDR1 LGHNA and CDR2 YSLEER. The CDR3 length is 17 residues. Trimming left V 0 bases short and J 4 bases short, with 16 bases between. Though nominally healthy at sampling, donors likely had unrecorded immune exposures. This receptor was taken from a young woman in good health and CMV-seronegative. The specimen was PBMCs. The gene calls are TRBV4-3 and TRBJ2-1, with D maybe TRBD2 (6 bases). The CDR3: CASSQDRGRDLYNEQFF. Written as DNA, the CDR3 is TGCGCCAGCAGCCAAGATCGAGGGCGGGACCTATACAATGAGCAGTTCTTC.